A single sample is the source of the 18 T cell receptor beta chains below, sequenced in a study of tissue T cells after allogeneic stem cell transplantation. Assay used: immunoSEQ multiplex PCR; TCRdb lists only in-frame clones, some missing. The sample shows over 6,000 clones, more than 40% of them seen only once. Indicated time point: mouse harvest day 7 after allogeneic transplant. Mouse grafts combined 10^7 T-cell-depleted bone marrow cells with 10^6 splenic CD5+ T cells. The sequenced sample consisted of gut tissue. These receptors originate from a female BALB/c mouse given C57BL/6 T cells with graft-versus-host disease after an allogeneic hematopoietic cell transplant.

Of note for this clone: Genes here carry mouse names. The read ends 1 residue shy of where the CDR3 ends; the end is completed using the germline J gene. This chain uses TRBV26 with TRBJ1-2; unclear D gene. Trimming removed 2 bases from V and 0 bases from J, with 4 bases in between. Germline V gene data show CDR1 as KGHPV and CDR2 as FQNQEV (reference sequence). The CDR3 loop spans 13 amino acids. The DNA read from the CDR3 is TGTGCCAGCAGTCTGACAACAAACTCCGACTACACC. Translation: CASSLTTNSDYT. The full CDR3 reads CASSLTTNSDYTF.

Concerning this clone: Mouse germline and gene names are used. Read sequence stops 1 residue before the CDR3 end, and the germline J gene provides the missing end. This chain connects TRBV29 to TRBJ2-7; TRBD1 is a possible D gene (5 bases). The ends were cut back, 6 bases at V and 3 bases at J, with 9 bases in the middle. The CDR3 length is 12 residues. CDR1 MSHET and CDR2 SYDVDS come from the germline V gene. The CDR3 loop reads CASSLTDYEQYF. CDR3 DNA, as far as it was read: TGTGCTAGCAGCTTGACAGACTATGAACAGTAC.

Of note for this clone: Gene names are the mouse ones. Other DNA sequences of this sample code for an identical CDR3. CDR3 protein: CASSLQGDTQYF. The covered CDR3 bases are TGTGCCAGCAGTCTACAGGGTGACACCCAGTAC. The chain recombines TRBV26 with TRBJ2-5, with D tentatively TRBD1 (6 bases). The observed sequence ends 1 residue before the CDR3 terminus, with the missing tail filled in from the germline J gene. V was cut by 3 bases and J by 6 bases, with 7 bases left in between. This CDR3 region has 12 residues. The germline V gene has CDR1 KGHPV and CDR2 FQNQEV (reference sequence). Filled out from reference TRBV26 and TRBJ2-5, the complete variable domain reads NSKVIQTPRYLVKGQGQKAKMRCIPEKGHPVVFWYQQNKNNEFKFLINFQNQEVLQQIDMTEKRFSAECPSNSPCSLEIQSSEAGDSALYLCASSLQGDTQYFGPGTRLLVL.

Concerning this clone: Gene names follow the mouse nomenclature. The read stops 1 residue short of the end of the CDR3; the missing end is completed from the germline J gene. This chain links TRBV16 with TRBJ2-5, with D possibly TRBD1 on 5 matching bases. The ends were cut back, 4 bases at V and 2 bases at J, with 10 bases in the middle. The CDR3 loop spans 14 amino acids. Germline CDR1 reads SGHSA; CDR2 reads FRNQAP. The CDR3 protein is CASSSGHTQDTQYF. CDR3 bases read: TGTGCAAGCAGCTCCGGACACACCCAAGACACCCAGTAC.

A remark on this clone: The genes are named according to mouse. The CDR3 end is not reached by the read, which stops 1 residue before it; the germline J gene fills it in. This chain uses TRBV26 with TRBJ2-1, with TRBD2 matching over 9 bases. With 3 bases clipped from V and 7 bases from J, the junction kept 4 bases outside the gene matches. CDR3 size: 14 residues. Per the germline V gene, CDR1 is KGHPV and CDR2 is FQNQEV (reference sequence). CDR3 DNA (partial): TGTGCCAGCAGTCTAACTGGGGGGAACGCTGAGCAGTTC. Translated, it gives CASSLTGGNAEQF. The entire CDR3 is CASSLTGGNAEQFF.

This clone has a handful of counts. Gene names and germline refer to mouse. The CDR3 is cut off 1 residue early in the read; its end comes from the germline J gene. The V gene is TRBV23, the J gene TRBJ2-7; no check of the table's D call, TRBD2, against the DNA was made. This CDR3 has 15 residues. Looked up from germline, CDR1 is KGHTA and CDR2 is FQNQQP. The sequenced CDR3 bases are TGCTCCAGCAGTCAATCATTGACTGGGATCTATGAACAGTAC. Amino acids: CSSSQSLTGIYEQY. The whole CDR3 region reads CSSSQSLTGIYEQYF.

Concerning this clone: Mouse gene names apply. The CDR3 is cut off 1 residue early in the read; its end comes from the germline J gene. This chain links TRBV3 with TRBJ2-5; maybe TRBD1 (6 bases). Per germline, CDR1 SNHLY and CDR2 FYNGKV (reference sequence). V was clipped by 5 bases and J by 0 bases, with 9 bases between them. This CDR3 region has 14 residues. The CDR3 region is CASSPGQNQDTQYF. The sequenced part of the CDR3 DNA is TGTGCCAGCAGCCCGGGACAAAACCAAGACACCCAGTAC. Full variable domain (outside the CDR3, taken from reference TRBV3 and TRBJ2-5): GPKVLQIPSHQIIDMGQMVTLNCDPVSNHLYFYWYKQILGQQMEFLVNFYNGKVMEKSKLFKDQFSVERPDGSYFTLKIQPTALEDSAVYFCASSPGQNQDTQYFGPGTRLLVL.

For this clone: The gene names here belong to mouse. Read coverage stops 1 residue before the CDR3 terminus; the germline J gene supplies the remainder. The chain couples TRBV3 to TRBJ2-1, with D unclear. Trimming cost V 5 bases and J 7 bases, with 12 bases left between them. The germline V gene encodes CDR1 SNHLY and CDR2 FYNGKV (reference sequence). This CDR3 spans 13 amino acids. The sequenced CDR3 bases are TGTGCCAGCAGCCCCACGGGGAGGGCTGAGCAGTTC. Translation gives CASSPTGRAEQF. The full-length CDR3 reads as CASSPTGRAEQFF.

This clone is labeled large. Genes here carry mouse names. The CDR3 end falls 1 residue outside the read, so it is completed with the germline J gene. This chain joins TRBV12-1 and TRBJ1-2; tentative D call: TRBD1 (5 bases). Per the germline V gene, CDR1 is SGHSN and CDR2 is HYEKVE. The V end was cut by 1 base, the J end by 4 bases, with 6 bases between. This CDR3 contains 12 residues. The CDR3 here is CASSLGGSDYTF. The covered CDR3 bases are TGTGCCAGCTCTCTTGGGGGCTCCGACTACACC.

About this clone itself: Any gene name here is a mouse gene name. The CDR3 end is not reached by the read, which stops 1 residue before it; the germline J gene fills it in. This chain joins TRBV29 and TRBJ2-1, with TRBD1 as a possible D gene (6 bases). The CDR3 extends over 18 amino acids. Per germline, CDR1 MSHET and CDR2 SYDVDS. Trimming removed 2 bases at V and 1 base at J, with 18 bases between. The CDR3 region is CASSLHRLQGWNYAEQFF. CDR3 DNA, as far as it was read: TGTGCTAGCAGTTTACACCGTCTTCAGGGGTGGAACTATGCTGAGCAGTTC.

This clone was observed a few times. One end of the junction varies from germline; a read error may be responsible. The listed genes are named as in mouse. The DNA ends 1 residue before the CDR3 does, and the rest of the CDR3 is filled in from the germline J gene. The chain couples TRBV20 to TRBJ2-3; 11 bases fit TRBD2. Germline V gives CDR1 GFQATS, CDR2 STVNSAI. The CDR3 sequence is 15 residues long. The CDR3 bases that were read are TGTGGTGCTTGGGACTGGGGGTCTAGTGCAGAAACGCTGTAT. Protein sequence: CGAWDWGSSAETLY. The full CDR3 reads CGAWDWGSSAETLYF.

In its sample, this clone ranks as medium-sized (0.01 to 0.1%). Genes and germline are mouse. Here the CDR3 reads CASSLGDSDYTF. CDR3 bases read: TGTGCCAGCTCTCTCGGGGACTCCGACTACACC. The V and J genes are TRBV12-1 and TRBJ1-2, with D unresolved. The read ends 1 residue shy of where the CDR3 ends; the end is completed using the germline J gene. With 0 bases removed from V and 3 bases from J, the gap between germline ends came to 4 bases. CDR1 and CDR2 (germline): SGHSN, HYEKVE. This CDR3 contains 12 residues.

With respect to this clone: The gene symbols are mouse symbols. The read comes to an end 1 residue before the CDR3 does, leaving the germline J gene to fill in the end. This rearrangement joins TRBV20 to TRBJ2-1, with D possibly being TRBD2 (6 bases). CDR1 is GFQATS, CDR2 STVNSAI, per germline. The CDR3 runs 13 residues. The germline V and J ends were trimmed by 0 bases and 3 bases, with 6 bases remaining between them. The CDR3 DNA, read in part, is TGTGGTGCTAGGGACTGGGGCTATGCTGAGCAGTTC. Its protein is CGARDWGYAEQF. The entire CDR3 is CGARDWGYAEQFF.

Details on this clone: One junction end disagrees with the germline gene, perhaps due to a read error. The germline and genes are mouse ones. Coverage ceases 1 residue before the CDR3 finishes, and the germline J gene fills in the end. The rearrangement links TRBV20 to TRBJ2-1, with 11 bases lining up with TRBD2. The CDR3 contains 14 residues. Germline CDR1 and CDR2: GFQATS and STVNSAI. Incomplete CDR3 DNA: TGTGGTGCTGGGGACTGGGGGAACTATGCTGAGCAGTTC. Translation: CGAGDWGNYAEQF. The entire CDR3 reads CGAGDWGNYAEQFF.

By sample fraction, this clone is medium-sized. Gene names refer to mouse genes. Coverage ceases 1 residue before the CDR3 finishes, and the germline J gene fills in the end. V usage is TRBV26 and J usage is TRBJ2-1; D is unresolved. The CDR3 contains 10 residues. Trimming pared 4 bases from V and 10 bases from J, leaving 5 bases between. Per germline, CDR1 KGHPV and CDR2 FQNQEV (reference sequence). The DNA read from the CDR3 is TGTGCCAGCAGTCCCTTAGAGCAGTTC. Protein product: CASSPLEQF. The full CDR3 protein reads CASSPLEQFF.

A remark on this clone: The listed genes are named as in mouse. Read sequence stops 1 residue before the CDR3 end, and the germline J gene provides the missing end. The chain links TRBV4 to TRBJ2-2, with D maybe TRBD2 (6 bases). V was cut by 4 bases and J by 0 bases, with 9 bases left in between. There are 15 residues in the CDR3. Germline loops: CDR1 LGHDT, CDR2 YNNKQL (reference sequence). The CDR3 is CASSLGLSNTGQLYF. CDR3 DNA, as far as it was read: TGTGCCAGCAGCTTGGGACTTTCAAACACCGGGCAGCTCTAC.

About this clone: The germline and genes are mouse ones. With the read ending 1 residue before the CDR3 end, the germline J gene is used to fill in that end. The chain links TRBV3 to TRBJ1-3, with D perhaps TRBD1 (5 bases). CDR1 and CDR2 (germline): SNHLY, FYNGKV (reference sequence). Deletions cut 5 bases from V and 2 bases from J, with 7 bases between. The CDR3 covers 13 residues. CDR3 DNA (partial): TGTGCCAGCAGCAGGGACCCTGGAAATACGCTCTAT. Translated: CASSRDPGNTLY. In full, the CDR3 reads CASSRDPGNTLYF.

As to this clone: Each gene name is a mouse one. The read finishes 1 residue shy of the CDR3 end, and the germline J gene is used to complete it. The chain recombines TRBV26 with TRBJ1-3; the match to TRBD1 covers 8 bases. Germline V gene sequence: CDR1 KGHPV, CDR2 FQNQEV (reference sequence). There are 15 residues in the CDR3. Trimming cost V 0 bases and J 2 bases; bases outside gene matches: 0. The CDR3 reads CASSLSTGAGNTLYF. The part of the CDR3 DNA that was read is TGTGCCAGCAGTCTGTCGACAGGGGCTGGAAATACGCTCTAT.